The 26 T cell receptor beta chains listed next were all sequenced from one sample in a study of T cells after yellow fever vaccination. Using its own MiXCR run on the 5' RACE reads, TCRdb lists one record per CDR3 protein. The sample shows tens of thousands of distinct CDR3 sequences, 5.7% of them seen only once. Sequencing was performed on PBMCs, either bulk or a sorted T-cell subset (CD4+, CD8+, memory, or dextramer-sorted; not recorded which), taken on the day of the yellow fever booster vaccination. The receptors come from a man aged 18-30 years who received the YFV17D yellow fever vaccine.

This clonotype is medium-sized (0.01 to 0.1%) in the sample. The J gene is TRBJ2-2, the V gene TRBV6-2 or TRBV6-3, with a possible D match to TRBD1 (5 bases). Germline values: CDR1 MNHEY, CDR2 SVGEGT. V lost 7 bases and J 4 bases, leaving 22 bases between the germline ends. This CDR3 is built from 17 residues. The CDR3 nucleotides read TGTGCCAGCATCAAAAGCCGCCGGGTGGGGCGCACCGGGGAGCTGTTTTTT. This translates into CASIKSRRVGRTGELFF.

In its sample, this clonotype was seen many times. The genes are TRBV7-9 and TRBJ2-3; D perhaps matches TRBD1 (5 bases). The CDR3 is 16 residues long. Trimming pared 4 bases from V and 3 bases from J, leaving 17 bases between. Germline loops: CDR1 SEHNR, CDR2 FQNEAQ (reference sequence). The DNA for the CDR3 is TGTGCCAGCAGCTCCCTCAGGGAAACAACGACAGATACGCAGTATTTT. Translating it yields CASSSLRETTTDTQYF.

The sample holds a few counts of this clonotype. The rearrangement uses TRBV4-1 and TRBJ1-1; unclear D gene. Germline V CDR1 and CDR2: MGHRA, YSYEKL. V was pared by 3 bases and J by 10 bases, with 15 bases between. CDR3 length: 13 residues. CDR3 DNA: TGCGCCAGCAGCCAGGCGACGTGGGTGTCAGCTTTCTTT. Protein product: CASSQATWVSAFF.

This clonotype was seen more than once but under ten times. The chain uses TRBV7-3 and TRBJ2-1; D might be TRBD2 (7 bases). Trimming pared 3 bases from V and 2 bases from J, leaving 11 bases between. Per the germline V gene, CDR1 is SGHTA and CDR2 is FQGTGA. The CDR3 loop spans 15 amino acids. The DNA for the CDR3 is TGTGCCAGCAGCTTTGGGGGGGCCCCCTACAATGAGCAGTTCTTC. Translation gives CASSFGGAPYNEQFF.

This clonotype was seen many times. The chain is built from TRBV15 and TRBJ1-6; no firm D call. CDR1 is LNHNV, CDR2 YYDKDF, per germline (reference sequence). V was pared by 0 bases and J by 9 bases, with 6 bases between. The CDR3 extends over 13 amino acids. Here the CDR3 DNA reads TGTGCCACCAGCAGAGATACGGGTTCACCCCTCCACTTT. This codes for CATSRDTGSPLHF. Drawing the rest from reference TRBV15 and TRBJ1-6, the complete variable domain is DAMVIQNPRYQVTQFGKPVTLSCSQTLNHNVMYWYQQKSSQAPKLLFHYYDKDFNNEADTPDNFQSRRPNTSFCFLDIRSPGLGDTAMYLCATSRDTGSPLHFGNGTRLTVT.

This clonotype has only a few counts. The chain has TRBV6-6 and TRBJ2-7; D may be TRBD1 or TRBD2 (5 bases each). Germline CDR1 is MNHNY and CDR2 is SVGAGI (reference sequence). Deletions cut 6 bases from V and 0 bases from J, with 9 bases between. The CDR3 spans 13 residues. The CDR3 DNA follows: TGTGCCAGCAGGGGGGTTTCCTCCTACGAGCAGTACTTC. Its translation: CASRGVSSYEQYF.

In nucleotides, the CDR3 is TGTGCCAGCAGTTACGCGTCGGGCTCTGGAAACACCATATATTTT. This translates into CASSYASGSGNTIYF. This sequence joins TRBV6-5 and TRBJ1-3; D gene unclear. The germline V gene encodes CDR1 MNHEY and CDR2 SVGAGI. Trimming shortened V by 2 bases and J by 0 bases, and 8 bases separated the two germline ends. CDR3 length: 15 amino acids.

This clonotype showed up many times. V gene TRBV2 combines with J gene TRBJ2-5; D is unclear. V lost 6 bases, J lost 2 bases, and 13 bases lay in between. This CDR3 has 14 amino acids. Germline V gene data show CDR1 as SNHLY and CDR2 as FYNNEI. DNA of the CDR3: TGTGCCAGCAGCGTTCCGGGCAGTCAAGAGACCCAGTACTTC. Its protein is CASSVPGSQETQYF.

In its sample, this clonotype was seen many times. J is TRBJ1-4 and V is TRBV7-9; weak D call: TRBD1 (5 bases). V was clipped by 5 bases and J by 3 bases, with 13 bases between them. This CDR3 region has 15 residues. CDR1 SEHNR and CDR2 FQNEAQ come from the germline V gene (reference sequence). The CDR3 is CASSRPGQANEKLFF. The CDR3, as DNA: TGTGCCAGCAGCCGACCGGGGCAGGCTAATGAAAAACTGTTTTTT.

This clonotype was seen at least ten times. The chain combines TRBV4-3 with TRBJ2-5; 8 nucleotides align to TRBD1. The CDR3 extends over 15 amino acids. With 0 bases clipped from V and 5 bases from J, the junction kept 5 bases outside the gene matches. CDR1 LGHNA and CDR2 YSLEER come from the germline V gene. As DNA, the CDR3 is TGCGCCAGCAGCCAAGATGGAGGACAGGGTGAGACCCAGTACTTC. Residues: CASSQDGGQGETQYF.

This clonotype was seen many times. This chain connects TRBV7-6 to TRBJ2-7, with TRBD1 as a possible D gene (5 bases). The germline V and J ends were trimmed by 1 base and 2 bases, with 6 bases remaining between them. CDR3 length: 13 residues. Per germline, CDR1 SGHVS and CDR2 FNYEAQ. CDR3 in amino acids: CASSLETAYEQYF. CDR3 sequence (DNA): TGTGCCAGCAGCTTAGAGACAGCCTACGAGCAGTACTTC.

The CDR3 DNA sequence: TGCGCCAGCAGCTTGGTCGGACAGGGTGCCCCTTATGGCTACACCTTC. Residues: CASSLVGQGAPYGYTF. The chain uses TRBV5-1 and TRBJ1-2; TRBD1 aligns across 8 bases. This CDR3 region has 16 residues. Germline CDR1 reads SGHRS; CDR2 reads YFSETQ. The J segment lost 5 bases and the V segment lost 0 bases, leaving 9 bases of the junction unmatched.

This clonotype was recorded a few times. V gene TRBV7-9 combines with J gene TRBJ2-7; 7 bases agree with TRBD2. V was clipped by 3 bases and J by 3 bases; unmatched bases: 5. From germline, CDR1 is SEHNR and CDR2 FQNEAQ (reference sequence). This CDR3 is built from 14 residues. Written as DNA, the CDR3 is TGTGCCAGCAGCTTCGCTAGCGGAAACTACGAGCAGTACTTC. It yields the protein CASSFASGNYEQYF.

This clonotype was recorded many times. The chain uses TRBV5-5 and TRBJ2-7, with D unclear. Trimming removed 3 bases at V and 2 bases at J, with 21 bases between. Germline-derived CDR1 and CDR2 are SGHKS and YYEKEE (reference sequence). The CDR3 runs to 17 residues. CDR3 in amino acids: CASSSTGPRSLPYEQYF. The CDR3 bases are TGTGCCAGCAGCTCAACCGGGCCCCGAAGTCTCCCCTACGAGCAGTACTTC.

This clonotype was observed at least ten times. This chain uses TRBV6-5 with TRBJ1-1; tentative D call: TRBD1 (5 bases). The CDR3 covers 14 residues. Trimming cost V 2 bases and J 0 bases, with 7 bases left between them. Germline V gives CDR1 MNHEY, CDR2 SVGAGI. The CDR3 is CASSYRGLNTEAFF. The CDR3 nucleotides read TGTGCCAGCAGTTACAGGGGTTTGAACACTGAAGCTTTCTTT.

This chain's CDR3 is CASSKGGGGNQPQHF. The CDR3 nucleotides are TGTGCCAGCAGTAAAGGGGGAGGGGGTAATCAGCCCCAGCATTTT. The chain combines TRBV25-1 with TRBJ1-5; maybe TRBD1 (6 bases). The V and J ends lost 5 bases and 4 bases respectively, with 15 bases between them. The length of the CDR3 is 15 residues. CDR1 MGHDK and CDR2 SYGVNS come from the germline V gene.

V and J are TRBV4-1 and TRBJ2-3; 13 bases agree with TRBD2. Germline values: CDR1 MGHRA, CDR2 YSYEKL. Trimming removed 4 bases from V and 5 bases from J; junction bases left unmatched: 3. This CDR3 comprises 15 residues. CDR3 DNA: TGCGCCAGCAGCCGACTAGCGGGGGGTCAAGATACGCAGTATTTT. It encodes CASSRLAGGQDTQYF.

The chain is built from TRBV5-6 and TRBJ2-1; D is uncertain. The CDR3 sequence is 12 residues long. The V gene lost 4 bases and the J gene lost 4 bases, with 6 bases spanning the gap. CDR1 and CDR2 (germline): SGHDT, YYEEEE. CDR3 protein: CASSLIYNEQFF. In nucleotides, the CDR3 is TGTGCCAGCAGCCTCATTTACAATGAGCAGTTCTTC.

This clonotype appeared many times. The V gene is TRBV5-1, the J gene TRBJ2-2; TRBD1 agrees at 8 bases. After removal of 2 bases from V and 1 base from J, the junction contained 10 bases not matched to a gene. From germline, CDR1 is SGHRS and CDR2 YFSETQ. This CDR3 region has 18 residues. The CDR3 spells CASSFVSPGTGNTGELFF. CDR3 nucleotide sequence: TGCGCCAGCAGCTTCGTTTCTCCCGGGACAGGGAACACCGGGGAGCTGTTTTTT.

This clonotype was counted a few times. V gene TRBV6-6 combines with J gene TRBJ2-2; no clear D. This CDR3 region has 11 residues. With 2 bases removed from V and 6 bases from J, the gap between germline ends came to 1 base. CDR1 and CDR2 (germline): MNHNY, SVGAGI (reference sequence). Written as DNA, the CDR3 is TGTGCCAGCAGTTACCCCGGGGAGCTGTTTTTT. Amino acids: CASSYPGELFF.

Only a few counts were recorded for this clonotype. The CDR3 loop is CATRGTGQGSLRQYF. As DNA, the CDR3 is TGTGCCACCCGGGGGACGGGACAGGGCTCTCTACGGCAGTACTTC. The rearrangement uses TRBV15 and TRBJ2-7; 9 bases are shared with TRBD1. This CDR3 is 15 amino acids long. Trimming took 8 bases from V and 9 from J; bases not matched to a gene: 17. The germline gives CDR1 LNHNV, CDR2 YYDKDF (reference sequence).

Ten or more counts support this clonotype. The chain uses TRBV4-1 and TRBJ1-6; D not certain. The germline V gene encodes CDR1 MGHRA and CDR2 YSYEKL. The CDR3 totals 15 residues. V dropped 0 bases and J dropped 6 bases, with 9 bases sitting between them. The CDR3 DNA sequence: TGCGCCAGCAGCCAAGAGGCCCAGATTAATTCACCCCTCCACTTT. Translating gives CASSQEAQINSPLHF.

In nucleotides, the CDR3 is TGTGCCAGCAGCTTTCGGTGGGGGGCTGAGCAGTTCTTC. It translates to CASSFRWGAEQFF. This chain uses TRBV7-6 with TRBJ2-1; perhaps D is TRBD1 or TRBD2 (6 bases each). The CDR3 totals 13 residues. Looked up from germline, CDR1 is SGHVS and CDR2 is FNYEAQ. V shed 3 bases and J shed 9 bases, with 12 bases lying between them.

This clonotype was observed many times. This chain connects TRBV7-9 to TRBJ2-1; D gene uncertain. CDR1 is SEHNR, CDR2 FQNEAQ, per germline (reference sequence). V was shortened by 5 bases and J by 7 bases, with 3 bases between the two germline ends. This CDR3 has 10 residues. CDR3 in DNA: TGTGCCAGCAGCGTAAATGAGCAGTTCTTC. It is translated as CASSVNEQFF.

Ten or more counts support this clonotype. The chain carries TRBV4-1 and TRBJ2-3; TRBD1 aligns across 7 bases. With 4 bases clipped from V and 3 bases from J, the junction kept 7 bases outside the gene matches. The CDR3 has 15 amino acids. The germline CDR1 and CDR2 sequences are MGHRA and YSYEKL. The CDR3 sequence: CASSPRQGTTDTQYF. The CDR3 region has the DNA TGCGCCAGCAGCCCTCGACAGGGAACTACAGATACGCAGTATTTT.

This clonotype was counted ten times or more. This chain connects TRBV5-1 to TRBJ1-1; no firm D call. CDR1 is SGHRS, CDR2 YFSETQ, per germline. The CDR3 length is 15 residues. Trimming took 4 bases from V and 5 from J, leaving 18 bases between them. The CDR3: CASSPSEDGGTEAFF. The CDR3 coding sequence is TGCGCCAGCAGCCCTTCCGAGGACGGAGGGACTGAAGCTTTCTTT.